This T cell receptor (beta chain) was sequenced for a study of blood T cell repertoires in COVID-19. Across the whole study: The origin of the acute and convalescent COVID-19 samples was the United States, Italy and Spain. T cells, B-cell-depleted T cells, or PBMCs supplied cDNA or gDNA.

CDR3 length equals 15 residues. Trimming took 1 base from V and 7 from J; bases not matched to a gene: 5. CDR1 is WNHNN and CDR2 is SYGVQD in the germline V gene (reference sequence). Seattle patients were enrolled while actively infected and followed longitudinally. Under the authors' procedure: From reference gene primer amplification, estimates of nucleated cell counts were derived. Sequencing was performed with immunoSEQ multiplex PCR; in TCRdb, only in-frame clones are kept and a portion is missing. The DNA was the basis for D and trimming; V, J and clone size are from that table. The table has 140,000 to 150,000 clones, approximately 90% seen once.

The sequence was obtained from a human donor with COVID-19, enrolled during active disease. The donor label of this sample is uncertain. The sequencing sample was made of peripheral blood. The V and J genes are TRBV10-1 and TRBJ2-1, with 9 bases fitting TRBD2. For the CDR3, the DNA is TGCGCCAGCAGTGAGTGGCGGGAGGGAAGGAATGAGCAGTTCTTC. Protein product: CASSEWREGRNEQFF.